This TCR beta chain was captured by sequencing in a study of CD8 T cells in Susac syndrome (dated by TCRdb to about 2019). A note on the overall study: Whether CD8+ T cell activation and differentiation in Susac syndrome was antigen driven was tested using repertoire sequencing. The investigation overall reported the following: The study acknowledged that relatively few individuals were included in the TCR sequencing and HLA analysis.

About this clonotype: Its antigen is not yet known. The sample holds no much larger clone one base away, and base qualities are not on file.

RNA was extracted using the RNeasy kit, and roughly 0.5 to 1 ug of the RNA was reverse transcribed with random hexamers. The immunoSEQ multiplex PCR assay, which covers 54 Vbeta and 13 Jbeta segments, was used to amplify TCR beta CDR3 regions. To correct PCR amplification bias, a synthetic template baseline was used for both primer optimization and computational correction. Regarding the original processing steps: Reads were assigned to V, D and J genes according to IMGT and analyzed in immunoSEQ Analyzer, with only productive sequences retained. Clonality was calculated as one minus the Shannon entropy normalized by log2 of the number of productive unique sequences. For each patient and control, public and private clones were evaluated among the 100 most prevalent clones. Clones were defined as Susac-specific if absent from the healthy and MS cohorts, from some 1,000 published viral clones and from other ImmuneACCESS disease sequences. The public sequencing data were trimmed at Q25 with fastp and processed into clonotypes with MiXCR by TCRdb, which kept only in-frame beta chains. All rows with the same CDR3 protein become a single entry with the most common DNA and genes. Here the V and J calls rest on TCRdb's processing, not on the authors' analysis. Recorded for this sample are a few hundred thousand distinct CDR3 sequences; around 96% of them occurred a single time. The ten largest account for 0.085% to 0.095% of the sample.

High-throughput TCR beta sequencing profiled peripheral blood CD8+ and CD4+ T cells from healthy donors, Susac syndrome patients and multiple sclerosis patients. The multiple sclerosis controls were treatment-naive patients whose relapsing-remitting disease, either stable or active, fulfilled the revised McDonald criteria. Bulk CD8+ and CD4+ T cells were purified by magnetic negative isolation, while CD8+ TEMRA cells were enriched using FACS. Blood was drawn into EDTA tubes, processed within 24 hours, and PBMCs were isolated by density gradient centrifugation. PBMCs intended for TCR sequencing were cryopreserved in liquid nitrogen and thawed later in a water bath at 37 degrees C. The sorted or isolated CD4+, CD8+ and CD8+ TEMRA cells reached a purity of at least 90%. V loses 7 bases of germline sequence and J loses 0 bases, and the interval between the two ends is 13 bases. From its cysteine to its phenylalanine, the CDR3 spans 14 amino acids. CDR3 DNA is the only sequence kept; it has 42 bases, read in frame from the first base. CDR1 and CDR2, looked up from the germline V gene (reference sequence), are DFQATT and SNEGSKA.

The source is a human donor with multiple sclerosis. The sequence is built from TRBV20-1 and TRBJ2-1; a tentative D call is TRBD2 (5 bases match). The sample was CD4+ T cells from PBMCs. CDR3 protein: CSGEGSSSYNEQFF. The DNA sequence reads TGCAGTGGGGAAGGGAGTTCCTCCTACAATGAGCAGTTCTTC.